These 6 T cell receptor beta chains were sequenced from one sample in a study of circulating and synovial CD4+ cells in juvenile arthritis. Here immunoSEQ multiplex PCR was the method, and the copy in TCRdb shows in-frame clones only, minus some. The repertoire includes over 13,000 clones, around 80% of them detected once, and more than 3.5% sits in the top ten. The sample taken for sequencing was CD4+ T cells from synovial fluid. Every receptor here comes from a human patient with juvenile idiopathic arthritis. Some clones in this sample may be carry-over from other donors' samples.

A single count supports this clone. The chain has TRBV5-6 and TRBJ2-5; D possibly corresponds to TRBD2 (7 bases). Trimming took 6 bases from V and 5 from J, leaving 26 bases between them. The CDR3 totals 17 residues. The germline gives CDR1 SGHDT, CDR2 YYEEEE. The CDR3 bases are TGTGCCAGCATGGGGGGGGGCGCGAAAATTGATCGGGAGACCCAGTACTTC. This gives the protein CASMGGGAKIDRETQYF.

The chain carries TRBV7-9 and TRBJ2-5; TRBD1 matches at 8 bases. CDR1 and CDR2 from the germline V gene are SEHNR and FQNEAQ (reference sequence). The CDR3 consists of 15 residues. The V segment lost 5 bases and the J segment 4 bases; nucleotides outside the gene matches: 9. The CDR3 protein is CASSAGQGSTETQYF. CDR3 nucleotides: TGTGCCAGCAGCGCCGGACAGGGAAGCACAGAGACCCAGTACTTC.

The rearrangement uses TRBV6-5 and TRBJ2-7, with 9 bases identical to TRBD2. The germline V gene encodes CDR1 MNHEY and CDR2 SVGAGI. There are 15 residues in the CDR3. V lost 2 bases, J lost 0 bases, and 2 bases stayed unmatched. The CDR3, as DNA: TGTGCCAGCAGTTACCTGACTAGCGGCTCCTACGAGCAGTACTTC. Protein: CASSYLTSGSYEQYF.

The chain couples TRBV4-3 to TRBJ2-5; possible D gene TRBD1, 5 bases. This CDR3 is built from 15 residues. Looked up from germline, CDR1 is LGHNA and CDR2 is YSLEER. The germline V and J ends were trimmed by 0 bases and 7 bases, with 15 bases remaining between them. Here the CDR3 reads CASSQESDRVGTQYF. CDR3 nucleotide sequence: TGCGCCAGCAGCCAAGAAAGTGACAGAGTGGGGACCCAGTACTTC.

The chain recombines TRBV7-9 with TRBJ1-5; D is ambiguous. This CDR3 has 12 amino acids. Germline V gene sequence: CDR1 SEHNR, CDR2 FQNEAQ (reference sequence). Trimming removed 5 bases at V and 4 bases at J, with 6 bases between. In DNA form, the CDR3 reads TGTGCCAGCAGCGTACAGAATCAGCCCCAGCATTTT. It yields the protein CASSVQNQPQHF.

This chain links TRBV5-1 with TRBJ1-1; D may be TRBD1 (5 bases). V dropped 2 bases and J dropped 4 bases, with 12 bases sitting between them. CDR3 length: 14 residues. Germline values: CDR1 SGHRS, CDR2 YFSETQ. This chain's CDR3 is CASSFGGVSTEAFF. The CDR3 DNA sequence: TGCGCCAGCAGCTTTGGGGGGGTGAGCACTGAAGCTTTCTTT.